Detailed here is one T cell receptor beta chain. The CDR3 covers 16 residues. V dropped 1 base and J dropped 5 bases, with 14 bases sitting between them. Germline V gene sequence: CDR1 LGHNA, CDR2 YSLEER. The record originates from a study of T cell changes during pregnancy in multiple sclerosis. Produced via immunoSEQ multiplex PCR; TCRdb's table is partial and in-frame only. The sample has approximately 92,000 clones, approximately 95% seen once; the top ten hold 0.99%. V is TRBV4-3 and J is TRBJ2-2; D perhaps matches TRBD2 (6 bases). The source was peripheral blood, collected after pregnancy. The clonotype comes from a female donor with multiple sclerosis, enrolled in a pregnancy study. CDR3 protein: CASSQARELRTGELFF. The DNA for the CDR3 is TGCGCCAGCAGCCAAGCTCGGGAGCTACGAACCGGGGAGCTGTTTTTT.